This T cell receptor (beta chain) was recorded in a study of T cell responses to AZD1222 COVID-19 vaccine. The wider study: Doses given second, at about 4 or about 12 weeks, were pooled.

This CDR3 has 13 amino acids. Germline CDR1 is MNHEY and CDR2 is SVGAGI. V dropped 6 bases and J dropped 5 bases, with 11 bases sitting between them. Assay: immunoSEQ multiplex PCR; the TCRdb copy retains only in-frame clones and omits some. The sample has some 100,000 clones, roughly 90% seen once. Study-level results: It was only after the peak T cell response that any repertoires were sampled. Donor demographics were predominantly white British with a female majority; clonal diversity may be underestimated.

Of note for this clone: The target antigen is unknown.

The rearrangement uses TRBV6-5 and TRBJ2-1; D tentatively reads TRBD1 or TRBD2 (5 bases each). The source was peripheral blood, collected on day 0 of AZD1222 vaccination. This TCR derives from an adult in good health. DNA for the CDR3: TGTGCCAGCAGCAGGGAGCCTAACAATGAGCAGTTCTTC. Its translation is CASSREPNNEQFF.